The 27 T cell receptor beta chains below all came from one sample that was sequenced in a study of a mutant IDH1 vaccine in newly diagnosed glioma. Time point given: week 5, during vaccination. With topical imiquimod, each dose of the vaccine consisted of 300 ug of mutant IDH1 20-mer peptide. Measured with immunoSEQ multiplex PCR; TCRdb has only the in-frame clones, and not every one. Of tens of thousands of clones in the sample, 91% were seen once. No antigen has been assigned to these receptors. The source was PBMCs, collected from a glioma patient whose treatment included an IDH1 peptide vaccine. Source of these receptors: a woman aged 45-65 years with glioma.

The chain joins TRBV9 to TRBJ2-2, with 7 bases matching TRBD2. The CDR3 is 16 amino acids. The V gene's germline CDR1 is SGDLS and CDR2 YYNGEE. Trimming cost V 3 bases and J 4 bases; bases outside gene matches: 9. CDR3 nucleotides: TGTGCCAGCAGCGCCGATCGGGAGGCCTTCACCGGGGAGCTGTTTTTT. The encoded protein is CASSADREAFTGELFF.

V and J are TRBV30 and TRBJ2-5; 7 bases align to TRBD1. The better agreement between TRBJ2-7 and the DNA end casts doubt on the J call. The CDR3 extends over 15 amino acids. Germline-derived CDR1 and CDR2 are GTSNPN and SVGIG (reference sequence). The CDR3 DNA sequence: TGTGCCTGGAGTAAACCGGGACAGAGCTCCTACGAGCAGTACTTC. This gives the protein CAWSKPGQSSYEQYF.

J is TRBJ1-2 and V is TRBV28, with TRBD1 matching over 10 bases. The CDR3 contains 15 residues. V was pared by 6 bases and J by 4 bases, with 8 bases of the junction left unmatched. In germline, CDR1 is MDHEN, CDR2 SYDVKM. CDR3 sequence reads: CASRTPGQGTYGYTF. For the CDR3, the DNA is TGTGCCAGCAGGACCCCGGGACAGGGGACCTATGGCTACACCTTC.

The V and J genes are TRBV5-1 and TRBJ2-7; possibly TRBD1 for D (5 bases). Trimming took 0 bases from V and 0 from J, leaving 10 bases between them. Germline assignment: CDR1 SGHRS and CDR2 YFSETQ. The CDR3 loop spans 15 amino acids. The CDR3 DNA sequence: TGCGCCAGCAGCTTGGTTTACAGGAGCTCCTACGAGCAGTACTTC. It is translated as CASSLVYRSSYEQYF.

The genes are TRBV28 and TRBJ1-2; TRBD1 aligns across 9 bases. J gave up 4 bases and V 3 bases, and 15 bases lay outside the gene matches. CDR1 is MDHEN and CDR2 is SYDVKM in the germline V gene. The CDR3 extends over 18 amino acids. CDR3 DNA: TGTGCCAGCAGTTTGCCCCCTAGGGGGACAGGGCTAATCTATGGCTACACCTTC. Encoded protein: CASSLPPRGTGLIYGYTF.

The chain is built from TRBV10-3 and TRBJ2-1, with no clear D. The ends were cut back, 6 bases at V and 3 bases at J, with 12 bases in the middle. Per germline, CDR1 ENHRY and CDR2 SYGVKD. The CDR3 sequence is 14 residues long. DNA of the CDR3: TGTGCCATCAGATACAGCGACGTCTACAATGAGCAGTTCTTC. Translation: CAIRYSDVYNEQFF.

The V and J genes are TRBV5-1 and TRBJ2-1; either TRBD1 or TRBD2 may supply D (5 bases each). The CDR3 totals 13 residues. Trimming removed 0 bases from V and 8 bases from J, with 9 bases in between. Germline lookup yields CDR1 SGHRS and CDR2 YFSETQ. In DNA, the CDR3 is TGCGCCAGCAGCTTGGAGGGACGACATGAGCAGTTCTTC. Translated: CASSLEGRHEQFF.

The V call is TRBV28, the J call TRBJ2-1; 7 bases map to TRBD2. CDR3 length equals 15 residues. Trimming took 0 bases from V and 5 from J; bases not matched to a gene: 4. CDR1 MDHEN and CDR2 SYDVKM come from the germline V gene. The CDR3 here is CASSLWGGRDNEQFF. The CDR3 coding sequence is TGTGCCAGCAGTTTATGGGGAGGGCGGGACAATGAGCAGTTCTTC. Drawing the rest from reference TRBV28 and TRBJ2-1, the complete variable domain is DVKVTQSSRYLVKRTGEKVFLECVQDMDHENMFWYRQDPGLGLRLIYFSYDVKMKEKGDIPEGYSVSREKKERFSLILESASTNQTSMYLCASSLWGGRDNEQFFGPGTRLTVL.

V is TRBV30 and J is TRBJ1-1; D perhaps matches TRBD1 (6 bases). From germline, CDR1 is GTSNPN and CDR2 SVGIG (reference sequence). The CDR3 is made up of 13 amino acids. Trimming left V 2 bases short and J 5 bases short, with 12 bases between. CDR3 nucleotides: TGTGCCTGGAGTAAGACCAGGGGAACTGAAGCTTTCTTT. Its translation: CAWSKTRGTEAFF.

CDR3 sequence reads: CAWTHSRASNEKLFF. DNA of the CDR3: TGTGCCTGGACCCACTCCAGGGCGTCTAATGAAAAACTGTTTTTT. The genes are TRBV30 and TRBJ1-4, with a tentative D call TRBD1 (5 bases). The V end was cut by 4 bases, the J end by 3 bases, with 15 bases between. CDR1 and CDR2 (germline): GTSNPN, SVGIG (reference sequence). The CDR3 has 15 amino acids. Full variable domain (outside the CDR3, taken from reference TRBV30 and TRBJ1-4): SQTIHQWPATLVQPVGSPLSLECTVEGTSNPNLYWYRQAAGRGLQLLFYSVGIGQISSEVPQNLSASRPQDRQFILSSKKLLLSDSGFYLCAWTHSRASNEKLFFGSGTQLSVL.

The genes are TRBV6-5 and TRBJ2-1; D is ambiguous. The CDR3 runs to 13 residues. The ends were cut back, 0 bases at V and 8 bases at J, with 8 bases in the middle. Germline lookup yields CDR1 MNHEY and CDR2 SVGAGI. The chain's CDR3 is CASSYSGPDEQFF. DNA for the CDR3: TGTGCCAGCAGTTACTCTGGTCCCGATGAGCAGTTCTTC.

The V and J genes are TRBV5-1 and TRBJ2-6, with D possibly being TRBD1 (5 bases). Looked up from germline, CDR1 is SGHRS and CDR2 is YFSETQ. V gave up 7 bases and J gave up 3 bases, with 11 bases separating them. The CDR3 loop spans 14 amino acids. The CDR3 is CASGKGFGANVLTF. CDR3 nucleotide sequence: TGCGCCAGCGGGAAGGGGTTTGGGGCCAACGTCCTGACTTTC.

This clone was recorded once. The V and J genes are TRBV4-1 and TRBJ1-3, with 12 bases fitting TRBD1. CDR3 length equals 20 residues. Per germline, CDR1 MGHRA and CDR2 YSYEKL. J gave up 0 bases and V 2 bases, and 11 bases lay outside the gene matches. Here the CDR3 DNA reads TGCGCCAGCAGCCAAAGGGACAGGGGGCTGACGGACTTCTCTGGAAACACCATATATTTT. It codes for CASSQRDRGLTDFSGNTIYF.

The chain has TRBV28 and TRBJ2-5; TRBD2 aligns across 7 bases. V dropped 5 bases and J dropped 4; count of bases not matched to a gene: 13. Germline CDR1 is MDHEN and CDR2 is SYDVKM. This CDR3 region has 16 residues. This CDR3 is CASSAGRVPLRETQYF. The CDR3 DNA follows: TGTGCCAGCAGTGCGGGGAGGGTACCCTTACGAGAGACCCAGTACTTC.

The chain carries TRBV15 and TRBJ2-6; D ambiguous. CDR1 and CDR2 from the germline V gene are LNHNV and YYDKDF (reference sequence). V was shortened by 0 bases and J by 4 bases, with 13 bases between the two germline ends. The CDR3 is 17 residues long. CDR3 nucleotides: TGTGCCACCAGCAGAGACCCCCAGAGCACGGGGGCCAACGTCCTGACTTTC. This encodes CATSRDPQSTGANVLTF.

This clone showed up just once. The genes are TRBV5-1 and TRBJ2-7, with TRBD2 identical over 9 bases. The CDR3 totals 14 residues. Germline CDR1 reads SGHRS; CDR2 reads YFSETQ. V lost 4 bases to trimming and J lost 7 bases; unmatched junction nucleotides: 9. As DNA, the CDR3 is TGCGCCAGCAGCGGGATAGCGGGAGAAGGGGAGCAGTACTTC. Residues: CASSGIAGEGEQYF.

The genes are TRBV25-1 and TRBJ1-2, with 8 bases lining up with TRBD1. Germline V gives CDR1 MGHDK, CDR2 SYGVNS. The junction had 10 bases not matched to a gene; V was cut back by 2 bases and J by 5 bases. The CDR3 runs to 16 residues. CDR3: CASSEEVDRDRYGYTF. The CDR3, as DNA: TGTGCCAGCAGTGAAGAAGTGGACAGGGACCGGTATGGCTACACCTTC.

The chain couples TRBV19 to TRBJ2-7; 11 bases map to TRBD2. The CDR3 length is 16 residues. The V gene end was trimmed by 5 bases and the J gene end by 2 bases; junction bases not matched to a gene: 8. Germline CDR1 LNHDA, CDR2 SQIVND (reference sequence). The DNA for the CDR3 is TGTGCCAGTAGTGGGACTAGCGGTGGATTGGCCTACGAGCAGTACTTC. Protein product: CASSGTSGGLAYEQYF.

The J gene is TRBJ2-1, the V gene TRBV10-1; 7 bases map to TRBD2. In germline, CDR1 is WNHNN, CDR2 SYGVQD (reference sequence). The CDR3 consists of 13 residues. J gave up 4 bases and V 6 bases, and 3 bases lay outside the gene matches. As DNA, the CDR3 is TGCGCCAGCAGCGCTAGCGGATACAATGAGCAGTTCTTC. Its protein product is CASSASGYNEQFF.

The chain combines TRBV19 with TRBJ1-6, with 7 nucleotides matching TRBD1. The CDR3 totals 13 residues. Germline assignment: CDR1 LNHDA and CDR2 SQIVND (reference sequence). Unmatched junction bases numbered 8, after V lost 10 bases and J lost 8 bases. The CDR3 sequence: CAMPDRVHSPLHF. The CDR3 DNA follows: TGTGCCATGCCAGACAGGGTTCATTCACCCCTCCACTTT.

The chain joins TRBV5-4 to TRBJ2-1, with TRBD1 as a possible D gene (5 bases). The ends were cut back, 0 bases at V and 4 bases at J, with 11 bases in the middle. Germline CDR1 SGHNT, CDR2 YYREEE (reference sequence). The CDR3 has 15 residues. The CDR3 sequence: CASSLGQNQYNEQFF. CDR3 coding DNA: TGTGCCAGCAGCTTGGGACAGAATCAATACAATGAGCAGTTCTTC.

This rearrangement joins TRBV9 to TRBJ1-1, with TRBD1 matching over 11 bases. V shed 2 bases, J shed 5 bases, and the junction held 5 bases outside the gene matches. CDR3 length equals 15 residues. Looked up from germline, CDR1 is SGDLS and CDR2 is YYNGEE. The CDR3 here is CASSVSGTGGTEAFF. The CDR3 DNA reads TGTGCCAGCAGCGTCTCCGGGACAGGGGGGACTGAAGCTTTCTTT.

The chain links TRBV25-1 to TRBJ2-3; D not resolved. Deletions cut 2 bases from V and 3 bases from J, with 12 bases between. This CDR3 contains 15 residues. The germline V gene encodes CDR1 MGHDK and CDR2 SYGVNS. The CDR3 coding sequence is TGTGCCAGCAGTGAACGACCGGTGGGTACAGATACGCAGTATTTT. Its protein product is CASSERPVGTDTQYF.

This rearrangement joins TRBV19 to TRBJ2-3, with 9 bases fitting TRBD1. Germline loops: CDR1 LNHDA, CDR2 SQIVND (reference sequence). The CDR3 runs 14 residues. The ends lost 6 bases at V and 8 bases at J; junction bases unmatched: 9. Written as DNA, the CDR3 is TGTGCCAGTAGACCGGGACAGGGAGGCCTTACGCAGTATTTT. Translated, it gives CASRPGQGGLTQYF.

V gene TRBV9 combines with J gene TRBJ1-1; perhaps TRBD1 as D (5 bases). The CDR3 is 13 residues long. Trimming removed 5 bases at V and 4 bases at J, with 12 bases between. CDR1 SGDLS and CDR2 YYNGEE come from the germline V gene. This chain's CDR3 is CASSGGSGTEAFF. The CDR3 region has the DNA TGTGCCAGCAGTGGGGGTTCGGGCACTGAAGCTTTCTTT.

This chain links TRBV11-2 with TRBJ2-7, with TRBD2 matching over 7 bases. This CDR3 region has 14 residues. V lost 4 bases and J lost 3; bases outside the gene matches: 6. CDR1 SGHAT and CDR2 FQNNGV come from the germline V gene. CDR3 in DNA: TGTGCCAGCAGCTCAGGACTAGTCGTCTACGAGCAGTACTTC. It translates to CASSSGLVVYEQYF.

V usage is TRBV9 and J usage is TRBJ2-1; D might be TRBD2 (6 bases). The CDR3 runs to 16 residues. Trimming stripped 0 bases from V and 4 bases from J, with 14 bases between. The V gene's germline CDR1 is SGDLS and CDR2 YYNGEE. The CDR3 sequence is CASSVESAGLYNEQFF. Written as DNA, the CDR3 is TGTGCCAGCAGCGTAGAATCAGCGGGTCTATACAATGAGCAGTTCTTC.